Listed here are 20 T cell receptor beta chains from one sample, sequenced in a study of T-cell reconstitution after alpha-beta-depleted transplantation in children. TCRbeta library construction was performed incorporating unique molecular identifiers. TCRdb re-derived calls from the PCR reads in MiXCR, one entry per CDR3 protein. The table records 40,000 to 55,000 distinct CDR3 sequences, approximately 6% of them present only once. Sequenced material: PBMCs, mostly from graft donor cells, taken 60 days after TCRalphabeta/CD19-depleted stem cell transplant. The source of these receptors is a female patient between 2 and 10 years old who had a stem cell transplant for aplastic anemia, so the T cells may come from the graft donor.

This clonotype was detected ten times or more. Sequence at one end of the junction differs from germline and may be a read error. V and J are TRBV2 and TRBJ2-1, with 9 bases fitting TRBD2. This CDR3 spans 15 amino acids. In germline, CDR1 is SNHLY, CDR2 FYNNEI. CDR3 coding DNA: TGTGCCAGCAGCGAAGGGGCGGGGGGGTACAATGAGCAGTTCTTC. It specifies CASSEGAGGYNEQFF.

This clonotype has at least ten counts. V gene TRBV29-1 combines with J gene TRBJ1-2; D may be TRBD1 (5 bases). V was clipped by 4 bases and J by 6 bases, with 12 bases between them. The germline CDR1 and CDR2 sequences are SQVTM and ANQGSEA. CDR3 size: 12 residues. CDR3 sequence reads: CSVALIRDGYTF. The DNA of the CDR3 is TGCAGCGTTGCCCTTATCAGGGATGGCTACACCTTC.

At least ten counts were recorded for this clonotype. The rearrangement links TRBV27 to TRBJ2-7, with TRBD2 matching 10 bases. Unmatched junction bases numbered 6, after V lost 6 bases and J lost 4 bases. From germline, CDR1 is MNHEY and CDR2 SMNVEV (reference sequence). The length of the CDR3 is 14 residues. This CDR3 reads CASSYSGREYEQYF. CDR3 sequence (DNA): TGTGCCAGCAGCTACAGCGGGAGGGAATACGAGCAGTACTTC.

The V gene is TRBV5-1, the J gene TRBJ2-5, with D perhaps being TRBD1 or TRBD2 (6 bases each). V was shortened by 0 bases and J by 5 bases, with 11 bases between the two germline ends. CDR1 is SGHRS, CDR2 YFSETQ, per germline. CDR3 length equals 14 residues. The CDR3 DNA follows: TGCGCCAGCAGCTTGGCCTCGGGGGCCGAGACCCAGTACTTC. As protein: CASSLASGAETQYF.

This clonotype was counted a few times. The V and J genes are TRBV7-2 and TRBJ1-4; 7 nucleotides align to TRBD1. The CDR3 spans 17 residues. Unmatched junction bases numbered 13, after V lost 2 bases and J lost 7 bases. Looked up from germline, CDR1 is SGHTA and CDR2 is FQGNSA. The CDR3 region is CASSLYIRGLEGEKLFF. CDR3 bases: TGTGCCAGCAGCTTATACATAAGGGGGCTAGAGGGTGAAAAACTGTTTTTT.

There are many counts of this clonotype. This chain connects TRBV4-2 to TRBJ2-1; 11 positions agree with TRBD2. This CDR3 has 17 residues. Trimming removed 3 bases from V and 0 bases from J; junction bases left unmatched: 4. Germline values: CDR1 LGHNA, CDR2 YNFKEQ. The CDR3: CASSQRLAGHSYNEQFF. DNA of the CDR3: TGTGCCAGCAGCCAGCGACTAGCGGGACACTCCTACAATGAGCAGTTCTTC.

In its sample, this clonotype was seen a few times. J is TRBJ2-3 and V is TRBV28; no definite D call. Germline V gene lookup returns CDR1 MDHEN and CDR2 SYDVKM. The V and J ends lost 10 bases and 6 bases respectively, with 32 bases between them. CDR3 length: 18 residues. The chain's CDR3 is CAIDRSVHRPPTLDTQYF. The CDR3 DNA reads TGTGCCATCGACCGGTCGGTTCATCGGCCGCCCACGTTGGATACGCAGTATTTT.

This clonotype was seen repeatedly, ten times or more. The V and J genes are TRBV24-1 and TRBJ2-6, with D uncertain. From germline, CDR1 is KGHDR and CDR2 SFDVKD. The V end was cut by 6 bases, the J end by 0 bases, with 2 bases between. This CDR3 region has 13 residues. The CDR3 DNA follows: TGTGCCACCAGTCTCTCTGGGGCCAACGTCCTGACTTTC. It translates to CATSLSGANVLTF.

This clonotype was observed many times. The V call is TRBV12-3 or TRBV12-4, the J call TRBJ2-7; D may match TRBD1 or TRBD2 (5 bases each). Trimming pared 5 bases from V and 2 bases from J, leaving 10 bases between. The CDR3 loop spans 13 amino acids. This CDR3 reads CASSIQEAYEQYF. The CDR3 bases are TGTGCCAGCAGTATACAGGAGGCCTACGAGCAGTACTTC.

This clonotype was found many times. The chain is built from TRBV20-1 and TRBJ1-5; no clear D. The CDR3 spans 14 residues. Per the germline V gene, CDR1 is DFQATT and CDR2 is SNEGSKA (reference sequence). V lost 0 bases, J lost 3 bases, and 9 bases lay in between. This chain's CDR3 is CSAREGSPNQPQHF. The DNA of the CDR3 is TGCAGTGCTAGAGAGGGCAGCCCCAATCAGCCCCAGCATTTT.

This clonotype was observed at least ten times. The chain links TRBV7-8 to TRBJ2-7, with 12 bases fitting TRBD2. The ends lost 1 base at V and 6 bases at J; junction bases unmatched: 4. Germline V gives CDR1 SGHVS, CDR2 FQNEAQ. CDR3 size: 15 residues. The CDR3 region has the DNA TGTGCCAGCAGCTTAGGGACTAGCGGGACGGTCGAGCAGTACTTC. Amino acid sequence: CASSLGTSGTVEQYF. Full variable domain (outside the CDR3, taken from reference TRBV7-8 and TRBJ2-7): GAGVSQSPRYKVAKRGQDVALRCDPISGHVSLFWYQQALGQGPEFLTYFQNEAQLDKSGLPSDRFFAERPEGSVSTLKIQRTQQEDSAVYLCASSLGTSGTVEQYFGPGTRLTVT.

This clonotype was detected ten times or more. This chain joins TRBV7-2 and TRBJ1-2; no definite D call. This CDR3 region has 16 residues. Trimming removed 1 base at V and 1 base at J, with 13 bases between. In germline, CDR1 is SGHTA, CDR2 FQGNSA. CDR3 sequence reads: CASSLVRRGSNYGYTF. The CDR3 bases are TGTGCCAGCAGCTTAGTAAGGCGCGGCAGTAACTATGGCTACACCTTC.

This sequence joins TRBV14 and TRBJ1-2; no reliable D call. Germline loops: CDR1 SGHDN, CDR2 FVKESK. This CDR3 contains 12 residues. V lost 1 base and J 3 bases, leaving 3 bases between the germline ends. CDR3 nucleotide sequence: TGTGCCAGCAGCCAAGGACACTATGGCTACACCTTC. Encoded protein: CASSQGHYGYTF.

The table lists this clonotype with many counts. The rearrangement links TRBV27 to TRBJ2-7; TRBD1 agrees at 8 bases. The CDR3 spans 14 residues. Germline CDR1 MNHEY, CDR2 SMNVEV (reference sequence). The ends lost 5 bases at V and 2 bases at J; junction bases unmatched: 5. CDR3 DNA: TGTGCCAGCAGTACGTGGACAGGGACCTACGAGCAGTACTTC. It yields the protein CASSTWTGTYEQYF.

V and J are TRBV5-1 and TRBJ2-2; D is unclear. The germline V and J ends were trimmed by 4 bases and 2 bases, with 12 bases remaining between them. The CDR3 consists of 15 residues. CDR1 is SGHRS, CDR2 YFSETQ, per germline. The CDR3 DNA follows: TGCGCCAGCAGCGACATCAATGATAACACCGGGGAGCTGTTTTTT. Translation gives CASSDINDNTGELFF.

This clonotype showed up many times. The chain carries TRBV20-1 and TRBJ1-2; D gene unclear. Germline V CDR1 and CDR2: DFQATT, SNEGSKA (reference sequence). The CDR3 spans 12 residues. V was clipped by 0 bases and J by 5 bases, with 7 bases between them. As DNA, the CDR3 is TGCAGTGCTAGAGACCTCTCTTATGGCTACACCTTC. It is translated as CSARDLSYGYTF.

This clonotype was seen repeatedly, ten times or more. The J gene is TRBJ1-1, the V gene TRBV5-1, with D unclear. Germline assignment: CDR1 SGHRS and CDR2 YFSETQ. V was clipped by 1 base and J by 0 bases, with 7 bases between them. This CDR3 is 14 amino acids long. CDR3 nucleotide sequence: TGCGCCAGCAGCTTGTTGACGGTGAACACTGAAGCTTTCTTT. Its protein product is CASSLLTVNTEAFF.

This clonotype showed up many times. The CDR3: CASSQSSRLGGYIQYF. The CDR3 nucleotides are TGTGCCAGCAGCCAATCGAGCCGTTTAGGGGGGTACATTCAGTACTTC. The rearrangement joins TRBV4-2 to TRBJ2-4; either TRBD1 or TRBD2 may fit D (6 bases each). The CDR3 covers 16 residues. Between the trimmed V and J ends, which lost 2 bases and 8 bases, there was a span of 19 bases. The germline CDR1 and CDR2 sequences are LGHNA and YNFKEQ.

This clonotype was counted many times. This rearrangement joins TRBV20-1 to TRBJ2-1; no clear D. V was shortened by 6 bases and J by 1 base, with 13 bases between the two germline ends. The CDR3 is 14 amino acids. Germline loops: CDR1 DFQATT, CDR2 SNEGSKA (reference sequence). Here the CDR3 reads CSASYRPSYNEQFF. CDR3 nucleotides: TGCAGTGCCTCGTACCGCCCGTCCTACAATGAGCAGTTCTTC.

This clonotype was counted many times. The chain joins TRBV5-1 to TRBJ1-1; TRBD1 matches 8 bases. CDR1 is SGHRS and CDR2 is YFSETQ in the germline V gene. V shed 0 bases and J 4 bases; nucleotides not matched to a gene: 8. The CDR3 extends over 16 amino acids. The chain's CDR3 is CASSLDWTGFGTEAFF. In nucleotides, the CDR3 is TGCGCCAGCAGCTTGGATTGGACAGGGTTCGGCACTGAAGCTTTCTTT.